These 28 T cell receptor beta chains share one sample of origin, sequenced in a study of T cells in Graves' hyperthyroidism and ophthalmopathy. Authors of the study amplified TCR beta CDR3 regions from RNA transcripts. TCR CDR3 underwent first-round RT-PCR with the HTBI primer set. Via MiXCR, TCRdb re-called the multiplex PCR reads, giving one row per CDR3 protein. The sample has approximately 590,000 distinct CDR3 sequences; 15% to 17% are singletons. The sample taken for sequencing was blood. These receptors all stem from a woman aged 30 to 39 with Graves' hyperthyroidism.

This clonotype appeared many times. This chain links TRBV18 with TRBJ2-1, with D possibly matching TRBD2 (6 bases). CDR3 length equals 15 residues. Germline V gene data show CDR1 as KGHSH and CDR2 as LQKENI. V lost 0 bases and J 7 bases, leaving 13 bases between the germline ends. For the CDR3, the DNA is TGTGCCAGCTCACCACCGGGGGGAGAGCTTAATGAGCAGTTCTTC. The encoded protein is CASSPPGGELNEQFF.

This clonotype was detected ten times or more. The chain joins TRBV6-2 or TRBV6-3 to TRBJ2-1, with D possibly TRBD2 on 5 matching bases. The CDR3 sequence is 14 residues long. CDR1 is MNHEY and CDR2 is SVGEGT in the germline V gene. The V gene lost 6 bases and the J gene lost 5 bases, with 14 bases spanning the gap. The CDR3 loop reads CASSPALGNNEQFF. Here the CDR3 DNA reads TGTGCCAGCAGCCCGGCACTAGGAAACAATGAGCAGTTCTTC.

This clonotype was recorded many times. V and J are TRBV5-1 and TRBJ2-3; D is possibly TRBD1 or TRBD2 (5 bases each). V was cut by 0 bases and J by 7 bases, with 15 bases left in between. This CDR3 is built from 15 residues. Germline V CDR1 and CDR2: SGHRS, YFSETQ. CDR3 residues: CASSLAGYGGNTQYF. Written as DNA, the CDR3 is TGCGCCAGCAGCTTGGCCGGTTATGGGGGTAATACGCAGTATTTT. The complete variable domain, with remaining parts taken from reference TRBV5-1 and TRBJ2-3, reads KAGVTQTPRYLIKTRGQQVTLSCSPISGHRSVSWYQQTPGQGLQFLFEYFSETQRNKGNFPGRFSGRQFSNSRSEMNVSTLELGDSALYLCASSLAGYGGNTQYFGPGTRLTVL.

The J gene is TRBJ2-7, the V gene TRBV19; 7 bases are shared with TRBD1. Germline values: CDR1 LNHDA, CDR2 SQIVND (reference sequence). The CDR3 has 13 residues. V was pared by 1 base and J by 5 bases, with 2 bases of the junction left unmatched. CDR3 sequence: CASSIGQGNEQYF. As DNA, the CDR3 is TGTGCCAGTAGTATAGGACAGGGCAACGAGCAGTACTTC. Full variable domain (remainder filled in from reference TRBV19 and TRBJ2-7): DGGITQSPKYLFRKEGQNVTLSCEQNLNHDAMYWYRQDPGQGLRLIYYSQIVNDFQKGDIAEGYSVSREKKESFPLTVTSAQKNPTAFYLCASSIGQGNEQYFGPGTRLTVT.

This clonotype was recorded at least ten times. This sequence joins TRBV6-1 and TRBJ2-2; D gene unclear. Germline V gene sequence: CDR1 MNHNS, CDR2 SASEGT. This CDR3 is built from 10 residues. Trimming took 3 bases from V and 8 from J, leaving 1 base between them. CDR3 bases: TGTGCCAGCAGTGAGGGGGAGCTGTTTTTT. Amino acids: CASSEGELFF.

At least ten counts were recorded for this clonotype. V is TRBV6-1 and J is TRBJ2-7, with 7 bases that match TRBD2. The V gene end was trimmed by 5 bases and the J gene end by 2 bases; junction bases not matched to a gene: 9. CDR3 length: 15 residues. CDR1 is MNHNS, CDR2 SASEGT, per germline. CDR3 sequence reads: CASSPFPAGAYEQYF. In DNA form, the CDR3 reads TGTGCCAGCAGTCCTTTCCCGGCGGGAGCCTACGAGCAGTACTTC.

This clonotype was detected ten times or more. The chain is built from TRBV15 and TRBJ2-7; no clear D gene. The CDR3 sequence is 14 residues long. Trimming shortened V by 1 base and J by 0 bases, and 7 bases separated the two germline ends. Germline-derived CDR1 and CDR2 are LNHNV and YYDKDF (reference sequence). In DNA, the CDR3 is TGTGCCACCAGCAGAGGGTCCGACTCCTACGAGCAGTACTTC. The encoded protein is CATSRGSDSYEQYF. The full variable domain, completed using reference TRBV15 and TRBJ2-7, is DAMVIQNPRYQVTQFGKPVTLSCSQTLNHNVMYWYQQKSSQAPKLLFHYYDKDFNNEADTPDNFQSRRPNTSFCFLDIRSPGLGDTAMYLCATSRGSDSYEQYFGPGTRLTVT.

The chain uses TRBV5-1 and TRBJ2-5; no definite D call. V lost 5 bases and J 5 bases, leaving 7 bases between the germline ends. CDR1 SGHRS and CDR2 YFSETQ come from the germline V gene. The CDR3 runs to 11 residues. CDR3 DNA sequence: TGCGCCAGCAGGCTCGAGGAGACCCAGTACTTC. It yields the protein CASRLEETQYF.

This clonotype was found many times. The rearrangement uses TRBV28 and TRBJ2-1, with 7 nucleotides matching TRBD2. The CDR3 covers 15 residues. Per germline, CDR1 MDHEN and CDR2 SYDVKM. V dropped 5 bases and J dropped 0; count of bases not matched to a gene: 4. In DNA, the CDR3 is TGTGCCAGCAGTCCTTCTAGCGGCTCCTACAATGAGCAGTTCTTC. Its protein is CASSPSSGSYNEQFF.

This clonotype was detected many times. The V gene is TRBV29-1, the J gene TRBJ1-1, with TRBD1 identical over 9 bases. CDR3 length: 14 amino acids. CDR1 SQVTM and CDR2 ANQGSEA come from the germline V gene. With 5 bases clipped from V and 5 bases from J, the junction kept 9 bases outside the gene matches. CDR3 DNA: TGCAGCGTTTTAATCCGGGACAGGGAAACTGAAGCTTTCTTT. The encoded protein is CSVLIRDRETEAFF.

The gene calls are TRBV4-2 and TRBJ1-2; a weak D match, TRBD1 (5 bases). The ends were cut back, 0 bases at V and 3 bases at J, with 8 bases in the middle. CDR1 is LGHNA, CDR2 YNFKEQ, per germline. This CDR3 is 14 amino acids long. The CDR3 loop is CASSQDKGDYGYTF. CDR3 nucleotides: TGTGCCAGCAGCCAAGATAAAGGGGACTATGGCTACACCTTC.

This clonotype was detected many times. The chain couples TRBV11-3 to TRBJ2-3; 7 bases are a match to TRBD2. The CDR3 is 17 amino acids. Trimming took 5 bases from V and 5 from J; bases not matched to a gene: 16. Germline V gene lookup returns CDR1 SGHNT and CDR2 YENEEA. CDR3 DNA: TGTGCCAGCAGCCCTCAACCGACTAGCTTTGGAGAAGATACGCAGTATTTT. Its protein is CASSPQPTSFGEDTQYF.

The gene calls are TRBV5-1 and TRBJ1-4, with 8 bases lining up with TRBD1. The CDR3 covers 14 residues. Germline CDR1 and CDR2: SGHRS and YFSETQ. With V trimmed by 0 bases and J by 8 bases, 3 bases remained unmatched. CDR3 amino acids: CASSLVGTGEKLFF. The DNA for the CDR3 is TGCGCCAGCAGCTTGGTTGGGACAGGCGAAAAACTGTTTTTT.

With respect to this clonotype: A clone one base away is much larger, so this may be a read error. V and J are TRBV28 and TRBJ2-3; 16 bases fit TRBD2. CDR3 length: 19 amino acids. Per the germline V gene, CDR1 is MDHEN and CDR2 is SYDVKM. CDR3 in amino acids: CASSPWGTSGRAFTDTRYF. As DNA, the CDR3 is TGTGCCAGCAGTCCCTGGGGGACTAGCGGGAGGGCCTTCACAGATACGCGGTATTTT. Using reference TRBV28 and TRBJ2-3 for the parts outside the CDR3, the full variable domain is DVKVTQSSRYLVKRTGEKVFLECVQDMDHENMFWYRQDPGLGLRLIYFSYDVKMKEKGDIPEGYSVSREKKERFSLILESASTNQTSMYLCASSPWGTSGRAFTDTRYFGPGTRLTVL.

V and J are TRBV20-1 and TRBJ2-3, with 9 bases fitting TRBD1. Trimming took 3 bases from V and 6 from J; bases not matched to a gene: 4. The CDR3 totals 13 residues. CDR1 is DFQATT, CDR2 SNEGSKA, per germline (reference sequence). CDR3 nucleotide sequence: TGCAGTGCTAGCGGGACAGGGTCGGATACGCAGTATTTT. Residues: CSASGTGSDTQYF.

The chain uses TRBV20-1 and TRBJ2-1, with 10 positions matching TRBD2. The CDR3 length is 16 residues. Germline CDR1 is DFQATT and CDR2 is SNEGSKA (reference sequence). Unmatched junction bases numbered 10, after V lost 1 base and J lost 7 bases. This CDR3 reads CSARAAAGGVLNEQFF. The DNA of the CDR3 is TGCAGTGCTAGAGCGGCAGCGGGAGGGGTGCTGAATGAGCAGTTCTTC.

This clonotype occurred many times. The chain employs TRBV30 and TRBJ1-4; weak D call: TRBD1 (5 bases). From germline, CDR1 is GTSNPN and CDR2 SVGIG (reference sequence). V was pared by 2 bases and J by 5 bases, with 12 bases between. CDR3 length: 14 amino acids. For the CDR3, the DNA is TGTGCCTGGAGTACCGGGACGGAAAATGAAAAACTGTTTTTT. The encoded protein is CAWSTGTENEKLFF.

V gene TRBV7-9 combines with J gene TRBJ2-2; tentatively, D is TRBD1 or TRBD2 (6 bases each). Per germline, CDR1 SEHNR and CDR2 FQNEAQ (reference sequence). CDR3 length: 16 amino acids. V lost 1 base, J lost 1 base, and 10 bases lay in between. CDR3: CASSLVRGENTGELFF. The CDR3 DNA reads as TGTGCCAGCAGCTTAGTGAGGGGGGAGAACACCGGGGAGCTGTTTTTT.

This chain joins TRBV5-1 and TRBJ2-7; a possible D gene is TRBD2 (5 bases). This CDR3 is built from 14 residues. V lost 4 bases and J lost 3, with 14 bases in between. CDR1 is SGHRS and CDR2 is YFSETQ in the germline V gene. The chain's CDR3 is CASSLSQAGYEQYF. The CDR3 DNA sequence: TGCGCCAGCAGCCTGTCTCAGGCGGGCTACGAGCAGTACTTC.

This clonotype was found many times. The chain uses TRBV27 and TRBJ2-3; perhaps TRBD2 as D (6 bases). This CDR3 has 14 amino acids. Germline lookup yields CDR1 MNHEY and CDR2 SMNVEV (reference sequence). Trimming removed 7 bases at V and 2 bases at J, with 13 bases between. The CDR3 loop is CASTVTRDTDTQYF. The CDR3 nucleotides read TGTGCCAGCACCGTGACTAGGGACACAGATACGCAGTATTTT.

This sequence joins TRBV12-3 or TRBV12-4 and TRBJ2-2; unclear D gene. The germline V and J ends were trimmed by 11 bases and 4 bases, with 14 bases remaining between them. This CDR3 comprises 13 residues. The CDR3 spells CAGADHGTGELFF. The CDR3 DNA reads TGTGCCGGTGCCGATCACGGCACCGGGGAGCTGTTTTTT.

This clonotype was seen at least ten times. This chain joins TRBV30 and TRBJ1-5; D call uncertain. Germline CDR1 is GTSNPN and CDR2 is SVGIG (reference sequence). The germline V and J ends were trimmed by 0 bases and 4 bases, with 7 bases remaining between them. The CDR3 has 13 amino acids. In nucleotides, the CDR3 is TGTGCCTGGAGTGTCGCGGGGAATCAGCCCCAGCATTTT. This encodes CAWSVAGNQPQHF.

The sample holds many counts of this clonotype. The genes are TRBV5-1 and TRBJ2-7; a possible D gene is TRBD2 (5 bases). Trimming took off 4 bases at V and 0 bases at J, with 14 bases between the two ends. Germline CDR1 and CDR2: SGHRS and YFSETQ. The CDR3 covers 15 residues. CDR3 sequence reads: CASSPGVASSYEQYF. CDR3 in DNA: TGCGCCAGCAGCCCGGGTGTAGCGAGCTCCTACGAGCAGTACTTC.

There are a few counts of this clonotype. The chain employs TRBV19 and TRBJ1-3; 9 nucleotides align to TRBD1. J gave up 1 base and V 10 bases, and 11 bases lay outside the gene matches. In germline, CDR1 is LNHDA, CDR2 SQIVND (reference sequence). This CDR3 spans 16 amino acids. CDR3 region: CATSWDRADSGNTIYF. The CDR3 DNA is TGTGCCACCTCTTGGGACAGGGCGGATTCTGGAAACACCATATATTTT.

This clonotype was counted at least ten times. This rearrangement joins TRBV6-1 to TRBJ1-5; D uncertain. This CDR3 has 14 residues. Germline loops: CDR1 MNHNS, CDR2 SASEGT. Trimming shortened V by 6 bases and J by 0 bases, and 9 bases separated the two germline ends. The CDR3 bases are TGTGCCAGCAGCGCGGGTTATAGCAATCAGCCCCAGCATTTT. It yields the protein CASSAGYSNQPQHF.

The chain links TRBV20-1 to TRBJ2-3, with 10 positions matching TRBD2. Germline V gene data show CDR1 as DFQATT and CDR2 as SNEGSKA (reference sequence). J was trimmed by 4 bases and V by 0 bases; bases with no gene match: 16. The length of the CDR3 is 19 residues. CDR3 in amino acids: CSARDRASGSMARPDTQYF. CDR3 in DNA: TGCAGTGCTAGAGATCGGGCTAGCGGGAGTATGGCGAGACCAGATACGCAGTATTTT.

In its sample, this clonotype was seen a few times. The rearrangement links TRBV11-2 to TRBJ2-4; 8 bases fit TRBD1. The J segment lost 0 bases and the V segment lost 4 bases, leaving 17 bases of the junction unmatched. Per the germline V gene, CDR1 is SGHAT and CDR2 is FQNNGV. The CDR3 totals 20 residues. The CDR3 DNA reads TGTGCCAGCAGCTCTCAGGGACAGGAAGTCCCCAGACTAGCCAAAAACATTCAGTACTTC. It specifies CASSSQGQEVPRLAKNIQYF.

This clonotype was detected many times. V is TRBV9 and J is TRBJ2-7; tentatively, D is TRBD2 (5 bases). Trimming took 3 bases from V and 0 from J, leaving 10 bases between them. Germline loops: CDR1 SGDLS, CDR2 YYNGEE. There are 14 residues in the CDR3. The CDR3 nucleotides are TGTGCCAGCAGCGCCGCCGGGAACTCCTACGAGCAGTACTTC. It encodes CASSAAGNSYEQYF.